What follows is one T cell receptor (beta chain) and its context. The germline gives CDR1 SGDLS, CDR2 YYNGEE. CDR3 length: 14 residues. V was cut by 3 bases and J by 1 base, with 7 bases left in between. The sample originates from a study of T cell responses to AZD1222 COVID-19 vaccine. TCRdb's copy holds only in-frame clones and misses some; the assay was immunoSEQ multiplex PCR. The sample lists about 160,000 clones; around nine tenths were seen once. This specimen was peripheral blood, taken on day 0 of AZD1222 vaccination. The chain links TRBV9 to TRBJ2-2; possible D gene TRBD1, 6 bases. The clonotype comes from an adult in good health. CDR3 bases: TGTGCCAGCAGCGCGGGACAGAACACCGGGGAGCTGTTTTTT. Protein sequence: CASSAGQNTGELFF.